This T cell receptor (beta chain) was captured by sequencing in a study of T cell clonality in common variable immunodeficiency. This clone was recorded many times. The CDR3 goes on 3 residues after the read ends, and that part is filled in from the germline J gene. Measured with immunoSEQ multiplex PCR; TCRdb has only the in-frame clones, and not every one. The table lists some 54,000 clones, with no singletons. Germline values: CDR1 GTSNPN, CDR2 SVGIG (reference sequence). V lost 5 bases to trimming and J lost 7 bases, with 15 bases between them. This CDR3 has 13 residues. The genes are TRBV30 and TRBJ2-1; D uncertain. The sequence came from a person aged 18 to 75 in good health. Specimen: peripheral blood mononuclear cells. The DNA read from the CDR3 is TGTGCCTGGGGGTACGGGTTTGTAAATGAG. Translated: CAWGYGFVNE. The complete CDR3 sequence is CAWGYGFVNEQFF.